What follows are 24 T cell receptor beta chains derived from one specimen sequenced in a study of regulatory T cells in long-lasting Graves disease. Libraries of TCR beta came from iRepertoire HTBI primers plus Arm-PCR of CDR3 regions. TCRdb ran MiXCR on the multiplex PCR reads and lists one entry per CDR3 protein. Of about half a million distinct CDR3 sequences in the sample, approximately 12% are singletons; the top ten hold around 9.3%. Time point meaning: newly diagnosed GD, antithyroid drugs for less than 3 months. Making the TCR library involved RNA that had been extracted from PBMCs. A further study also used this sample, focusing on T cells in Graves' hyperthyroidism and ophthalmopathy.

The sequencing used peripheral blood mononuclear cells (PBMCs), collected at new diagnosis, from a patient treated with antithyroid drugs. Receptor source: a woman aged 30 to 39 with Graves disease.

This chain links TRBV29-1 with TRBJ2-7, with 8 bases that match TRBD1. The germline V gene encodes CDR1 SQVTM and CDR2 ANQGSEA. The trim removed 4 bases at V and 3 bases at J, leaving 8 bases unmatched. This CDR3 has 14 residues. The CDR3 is CSVVGGQAVYEQYF. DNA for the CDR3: TGCAGCGTTGTTGGGGGACAGGCGGTCTACGAGCAGTACTTC.

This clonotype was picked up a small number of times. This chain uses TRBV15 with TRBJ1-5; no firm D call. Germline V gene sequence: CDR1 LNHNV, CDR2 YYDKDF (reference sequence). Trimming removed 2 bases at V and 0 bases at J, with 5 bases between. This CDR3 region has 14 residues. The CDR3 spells CATSRSDSNQPQHF. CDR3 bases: TGTGCCACCAGCAGATCTGATAGCAATCAGCCCCAGCATTTT.

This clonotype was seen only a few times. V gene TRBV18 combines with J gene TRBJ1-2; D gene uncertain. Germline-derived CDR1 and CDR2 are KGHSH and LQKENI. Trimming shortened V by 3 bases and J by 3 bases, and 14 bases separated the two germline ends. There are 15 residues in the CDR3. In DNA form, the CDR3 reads TGTGCCAGCTCACCGCCGGCTACAGAGTACTATGGCTACACCTTC. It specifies CASSPPATEYYGYTF.

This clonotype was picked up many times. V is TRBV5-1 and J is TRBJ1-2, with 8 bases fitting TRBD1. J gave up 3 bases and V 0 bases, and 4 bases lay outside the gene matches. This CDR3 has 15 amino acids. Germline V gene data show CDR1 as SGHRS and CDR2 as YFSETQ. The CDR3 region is CASSLAGQGDYGYTF. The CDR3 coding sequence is TGCGCCAGCAGCTTGGCCGGACAGGGAGACTATGGCTACACCTTC.

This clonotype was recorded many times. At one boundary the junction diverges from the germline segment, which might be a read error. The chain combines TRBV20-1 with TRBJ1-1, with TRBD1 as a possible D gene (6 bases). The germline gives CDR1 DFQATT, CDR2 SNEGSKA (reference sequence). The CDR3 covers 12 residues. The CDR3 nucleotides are TGCAGTGCTAGAGATCTGGGACACGGGAGTCGCTTT. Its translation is CSARDLGHGSRF.

CDR3 residues: CASSLIGPDTQYF. The CDR3 DNA reads as TGTGCCAGCAGCTTGATCGGGCCAGATACGCAGTATTTT. This sequence joins TRBV7-9 and TRBJ2-3; D is unresolved. Germline assignment: CDR1 SEHNR and CDR2 FQNEAQ (reference sequence). The ends were cut back, 3 bases at V and 4 bases at J, with 8 bases in the middle. The CDR3 spans 13 residues.

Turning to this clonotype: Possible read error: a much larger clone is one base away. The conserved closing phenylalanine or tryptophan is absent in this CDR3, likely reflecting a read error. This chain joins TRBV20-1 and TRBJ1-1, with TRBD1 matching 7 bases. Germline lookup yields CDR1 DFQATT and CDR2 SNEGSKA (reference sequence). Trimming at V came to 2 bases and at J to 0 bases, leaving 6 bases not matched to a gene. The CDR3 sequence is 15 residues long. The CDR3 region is CSARFQGVMNTEAFL. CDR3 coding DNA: TGCAGTGCTAGATTCCAGGGGGTAATGAACACTGAAGCTTTCCTT.

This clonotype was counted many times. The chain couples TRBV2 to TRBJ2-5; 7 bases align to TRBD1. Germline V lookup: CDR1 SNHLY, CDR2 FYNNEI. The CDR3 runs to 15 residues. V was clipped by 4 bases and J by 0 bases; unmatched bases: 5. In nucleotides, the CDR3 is TGTGCCAGCAGTGCCCGGGACAGACACCAAGAGACCCAGTACTTC. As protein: CASSARDRHQETQYF.

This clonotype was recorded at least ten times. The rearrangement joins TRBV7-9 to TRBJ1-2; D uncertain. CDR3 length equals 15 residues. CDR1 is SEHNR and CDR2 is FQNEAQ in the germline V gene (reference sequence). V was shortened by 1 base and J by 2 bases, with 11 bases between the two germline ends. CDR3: CASSLGSAANYGYTF. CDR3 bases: TGTGCCAGCAGCTTAGGTTCAGCGGCAAACTATGGCTACACCTTC.

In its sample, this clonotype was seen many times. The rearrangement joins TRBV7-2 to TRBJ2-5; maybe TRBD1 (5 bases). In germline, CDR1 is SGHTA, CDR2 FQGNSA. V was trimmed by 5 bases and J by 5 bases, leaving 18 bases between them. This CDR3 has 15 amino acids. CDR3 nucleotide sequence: TGTGCCAGCAGCCATGGGCAGGGAATGGTGGAGACCCAGTACTTC. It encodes CASSHGQGMVETQYF.

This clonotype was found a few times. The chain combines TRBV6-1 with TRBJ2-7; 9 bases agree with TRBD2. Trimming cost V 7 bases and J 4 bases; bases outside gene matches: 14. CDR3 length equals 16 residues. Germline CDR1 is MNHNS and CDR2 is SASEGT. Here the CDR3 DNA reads TGTGCCAGCACCCCTTCCCTGGGACTAGCCTTATACGAGCAGTACTTC. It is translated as CASTPSLGLALYEQYF.

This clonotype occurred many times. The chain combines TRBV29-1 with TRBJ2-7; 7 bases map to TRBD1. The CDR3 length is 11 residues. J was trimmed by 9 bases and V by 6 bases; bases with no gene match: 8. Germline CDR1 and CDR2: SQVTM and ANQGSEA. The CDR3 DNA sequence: TGCAGCGTGGAACAGGGGAAAGGGCAGTACTTC. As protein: CSVEQGKGQYF.

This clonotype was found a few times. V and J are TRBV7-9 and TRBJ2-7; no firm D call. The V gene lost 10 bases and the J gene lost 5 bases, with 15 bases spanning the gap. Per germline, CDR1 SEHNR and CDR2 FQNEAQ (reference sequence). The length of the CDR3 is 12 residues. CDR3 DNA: TGTGCCACCTCACTAAGCCACCACGAGCAGTACTTC. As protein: CATSLSHHEQYF. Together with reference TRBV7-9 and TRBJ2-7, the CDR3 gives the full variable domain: DTGVSQNPRHKITKRGQNVTFRCDPISEHNRLYWYRQTLGQGPEFLTYFQNEAQLEKSRLLSDRFSAERPKGSFSTLEIQRTEQGDSAMYLCATSLSHHEQYFGPGTRLTVT.

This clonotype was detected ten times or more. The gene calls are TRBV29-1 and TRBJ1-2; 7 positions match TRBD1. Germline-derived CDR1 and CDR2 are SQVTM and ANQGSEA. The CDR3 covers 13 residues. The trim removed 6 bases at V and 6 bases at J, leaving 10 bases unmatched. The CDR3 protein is CSVRDIDRDGYTF. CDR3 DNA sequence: TGCAGCGTCCGAGATATCGACAGGGATGGCTACACCTTC. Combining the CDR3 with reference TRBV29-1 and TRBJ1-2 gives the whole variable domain SAVISQKPSRDICQRGTSLTIQCQVDSQVTMMFWYRQQPGQSLTLIATANQGSEATYESGFVIDKFPISRPNLTFSTLTVSNMSPEDSSIYLCSVRDIDRDGYTFGSGTRLTVV.

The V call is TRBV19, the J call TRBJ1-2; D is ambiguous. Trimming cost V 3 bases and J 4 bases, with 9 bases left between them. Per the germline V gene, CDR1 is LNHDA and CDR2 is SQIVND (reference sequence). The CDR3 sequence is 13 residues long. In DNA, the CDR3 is TGTGCCAGTAGTATGTCACTGATCTATGGCTACACCTTC. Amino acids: CASSMSLIYGYTF.

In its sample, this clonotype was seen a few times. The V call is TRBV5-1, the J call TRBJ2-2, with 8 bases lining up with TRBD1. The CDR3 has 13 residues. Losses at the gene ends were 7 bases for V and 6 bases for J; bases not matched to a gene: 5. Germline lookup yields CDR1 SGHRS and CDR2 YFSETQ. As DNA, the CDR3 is TGCGCCAGCTATCGACAGGGGTCCGGGGAGCTGTTTTTT. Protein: CASYRQGSGELFF. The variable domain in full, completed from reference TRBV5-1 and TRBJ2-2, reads KAGVTQTPRYLIKTRGQQVTLSCSPISGHRSVSWYQQTPGQGLQFLFEYFSETQRNKGNFPGRFSGRQFSNSRSEMNVSTLELGDSALYLCASYRQGSGELFFGEGSRLTVL.

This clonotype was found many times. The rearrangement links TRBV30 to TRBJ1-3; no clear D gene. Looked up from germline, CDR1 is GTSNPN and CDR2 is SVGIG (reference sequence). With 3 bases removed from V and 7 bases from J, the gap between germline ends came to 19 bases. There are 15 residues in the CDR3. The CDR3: CAWRRIAASANTIYF. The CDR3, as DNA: TGTGCCTGGAGGAGGATCGCAGCGTCGGCGAACACCATATATTTT.

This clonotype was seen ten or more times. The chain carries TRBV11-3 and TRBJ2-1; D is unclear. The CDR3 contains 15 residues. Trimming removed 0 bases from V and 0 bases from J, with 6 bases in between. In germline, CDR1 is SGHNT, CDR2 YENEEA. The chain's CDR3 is CASSLELPSYNEQFF. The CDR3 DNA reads TGTGCCAGCAGCTTAGAGTTGCCCTCCTACAATGAGCAGTTCTTC.

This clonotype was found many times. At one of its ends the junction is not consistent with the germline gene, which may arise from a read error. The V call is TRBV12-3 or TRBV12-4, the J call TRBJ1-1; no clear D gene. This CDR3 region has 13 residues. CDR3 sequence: CASSLEWSTEAFF. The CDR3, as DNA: TGTGCCAGCAGCTTAGAGTGGAGCACTGAAGCTTTCTTT.

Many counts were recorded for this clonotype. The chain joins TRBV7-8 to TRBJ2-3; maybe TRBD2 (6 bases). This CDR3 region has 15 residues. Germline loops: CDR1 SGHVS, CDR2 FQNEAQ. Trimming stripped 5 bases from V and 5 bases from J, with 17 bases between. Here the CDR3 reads CASSTSRSEGDTQYF. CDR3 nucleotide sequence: TGTGCCAGCAGCACTTCCCGGTCGGAGGGAGATACGCAGTATTTT.

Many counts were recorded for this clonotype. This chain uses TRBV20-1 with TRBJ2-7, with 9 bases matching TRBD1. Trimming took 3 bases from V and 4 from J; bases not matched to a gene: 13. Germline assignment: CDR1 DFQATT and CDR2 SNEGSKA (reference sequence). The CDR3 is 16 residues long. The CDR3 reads CSARGGGTGSPYEQYF. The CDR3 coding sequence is TGCAGTGCTAGGGGGGGAGGGACAGGGTCCCCGTACGAGCAGTACTTC.

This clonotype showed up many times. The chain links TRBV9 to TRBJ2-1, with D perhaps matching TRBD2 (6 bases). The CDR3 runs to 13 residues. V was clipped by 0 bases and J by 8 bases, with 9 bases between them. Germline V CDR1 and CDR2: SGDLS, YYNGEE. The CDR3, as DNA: TGTGCCAGCAGCGTAGCCGGGAGTCATGAGCAGTTCTTC. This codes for CASSVAGSHEQFF.

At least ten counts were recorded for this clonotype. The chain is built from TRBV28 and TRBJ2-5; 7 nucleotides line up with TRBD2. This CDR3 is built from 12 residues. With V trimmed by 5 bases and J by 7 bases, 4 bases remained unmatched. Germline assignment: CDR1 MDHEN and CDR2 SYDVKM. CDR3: CASSPGRGTQYF. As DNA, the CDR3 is TGTGCCAGCAGTCCAGGGAGGGGGACCCAGTACTTC. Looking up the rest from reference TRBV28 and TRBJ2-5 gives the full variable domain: DVKVTQSSRYLVKRTGEKVFLECVQDMDHENMFWYRQDPGLGLRLIYFSYDVKMKEKGDIPEGYSVSREKKERFSLILESASTNQTSMYLCASSPGRGTQYFGPGTRLLVL.

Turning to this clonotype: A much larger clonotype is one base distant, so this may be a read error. The CDR3 loop reads CASGPPRDEQFF. DNA of the CDR3: TGTGCTAGTGGTCCCCCTCGGGATGAGCAGTTCTTC. The genes are TRBV12-5 and TRBJ2-5; the D is unclear. The closer fit of TRBJ2-1 to the DNA end suggests the J call may be wrong. CDR1 is LGHNT, CDR2 FRNRAP, per germline. The CDR3 loop spans 12 amino acids.